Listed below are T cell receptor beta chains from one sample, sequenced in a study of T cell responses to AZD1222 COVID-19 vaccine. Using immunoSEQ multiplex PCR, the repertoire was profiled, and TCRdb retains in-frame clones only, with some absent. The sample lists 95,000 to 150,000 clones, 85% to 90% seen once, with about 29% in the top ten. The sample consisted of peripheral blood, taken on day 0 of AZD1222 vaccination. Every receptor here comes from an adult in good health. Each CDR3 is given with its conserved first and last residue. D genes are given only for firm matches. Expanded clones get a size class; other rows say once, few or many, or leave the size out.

cdr3_aa: CASSPHNEQFF
cdr3_nt: TGCGCCAGCAGCCCGCACAATGAGCAGTTCTTC
clone_size: -
v_call: TRBV5-1
j_call: TRBJ2-1
d_call: -

cdr3_aa: CASSLARAGGSEAFF
cdr3_nt: TGCGCCAGCAGCTTGGCACGGGCAGGGGGCTCTGAAGCTTTCTTT
clone_size: once
v_call: TRBV5-1
j_call: TRBJ1-1
d_call: TRBD1

cdr3_aa: CASSGGGTSSKREQFF
cdr3_nt: TGTGCCAGCAGTGGGGGAGGGACTAGTTCCAAGCGAGAGCAGTTCTTC
clone_size: -
v_call: TRBV6-1
j_call: TRBJ2-1
d_call: TRBD2

cdr3_aa: CASSLGTILREQYF
cdr3_nt: TGCGCCAGCAGCTTGGGTACTATACTAAGGGAGCAGTACTTC
clone_size: once
v_call: TRBV5-1
j_call: TRBJ2-7
d_call: -

cdr3_aa: CASSWGHQTQYF
cdr3_nt: TGTGCCAGCAGTTGGGGTCACCAGACCCAGTACTTC
clone_size: -
v_call: TRBV6-2/TRBV6-3
j_call: TRBJ2-5
d_call: -

cdr3_aa: CASSGSGTVNEKLFF
cdr3_nt: TGCGCCAGCAGCGGCTCCGGGACAGTTAATGAAAAACTGTTTTTT
clone_size: once
v_call: TRBV5-1
j_call: TRBJ1-4
d_call: TRBD1

cdr3_aa: CASSPPPRGGVYEKLFF
cdr3_nt: TGTGCCAGCAGCCCACCCCCGCGGGGCGGGGTTTATGAAAAACTGTTTTTT
clone_size: once
v_call: TRBV3-1/TRBV3-2
j_call: TRBJ1-4
d_call: -

cdr3_aa: CASSLIPGTEGEQYF
cdr3_nt: TGTGCCAGCAGCTTAATTCCCGGGACAGAGGGCGAGCAGTACTTC
clone_size: -
v_call: TRBV7-2
j_call: TRBJ2-7
d_call: TRBD1

cdr3_aa: CASSVGLRGDTEAFF
cdr3_nt: TGTGCCAGCAGCGTAGGTCTCAGGGGGGACACTGAAGCTTTCTTT
clone_size: once
v_call: TRBV9
j_call: TRBJ1-1
d_call: TRBD1

cdr3_aa: CASSQDVGGVWTGELFF
cdr3_nt: TGTGCCAGCAGCCAAGATGTTGGGGGCGTTTGGACCGGGGAGCTGTTTTTT
clone_size: medium-sized
v_call: TRBV4-2
j_call: TRBJ2-2
d_call: -

cdr3_aa: CASSLVQGDQPQHF
cdr3_nt: TGTGCCAGCAGCTTAGTTCAGGGAGATCAGCCCCAGCATTTT
clone_size: -
v_call: TRBV7-2
j_call: TRBJ1-5
d_call: -

cdr3_aa: CASSLDRGLEKLFF
cdr3_nt: TGTGCCAGCAGCTTAGACAGGGGGCTTGAAAAACTGTTTTTT
clone_size: -
v_call: TRBV7-9
j_call: TRBJ1-4
d_call: TRBD1

cdr3_aa: CASSHGQGGYEQYF
cdr3_nt: TGTGCCAGCAGCCATGGACAGGGCGGCTACGAGCAGTACTTC
clone_size: once
v_call: TRBV11-2
j_call: TRBJ2-7
d_call: TRBD1

cdr3_aa: CASSYLDRKQNNQPQHF
cdr3_nt: TGTGCCAGCAGTTACCTGGACAGGAAGCAAAATAATCAGCCCCAGCATTTT
clone_size: -
v_call: TRBV6-2/TRBV6-3
j_call: TRBJ1-5
d_call: TRBD1

cdr3_aa: CASSLGLNTGELFF
cdr3_nt: TGTGCCAGCAGCTTGGGACTAAACACCGGGGAGCTGTTTTTT
clone_size: -
v_call: TRBV5-6
j_call: TRBJ2-2
d_call: -

cdr3_aa: CASSMGVDGTDTQYF
cdr3_nt: TGCGCCAGCAGCATGGGGGTGGACGGCACAGATACGCAGTATTTT
clone_size: -
v_call: TRBV5-1
j_call: TRBJ2-3
d_call: -

cdr3_aa: CASSSLPQGNTGELFF
cdr3_nt: TGTGCCAGCAGCTCCTTACCACAGGGAAACACCGGGGAGCTGTTTTTT
clone_size: -
v_call: TRBV7-3
j_call: TRBJ2-2
d_call: -

cdr3_aa: CASSVEGQSLTEAFF
cdr3_nt: TGTGCCAGCAGCGTAGAGGGGCAGTCTTTAACTGAAGCTTTCTTT
clone_size: once
v_call: TRBV9
j_call: TRBJ1-1
d_call: -

cdr3_aa: CASRSGQMGNTEAFF
cdr3_nt: TGTGCCAGCAGATCCGGACAGATGGGGAACACTGAAGCTTTCTTT
clone_size: -
v_call: TRBV28
j_call: TRBJ1-1
d_call: -

cdr3_aa: CASSQGLGGGPPDTQYF
cdr3_nt: TGTGCCAGCAGCCAAGGTCTAGGGGGCGGGCCCCCAGATACGCAGTATTTT
clone_size: -
v_call: TRBV4-2
j_call: TRBJ2-3
d_call: TRBD1

cdr3_aa: CASSLAGTGRNSPLHF
cdr3_nt: TGTGCCAGCAGCTTAGCCGGGACAGGGAGGAATTCACCCCTCCACTTT
clone_size: -
v_call: TRBV11-2
j_call: TRBJ1-6
d_call: TRBD1

cdr3_aa: CASSLTGATNEKLFF
cdr3_nt: TGTGCCAGCAGCCTTACAGGGGCAACTAATGAAAAACTGTTTTTT
clone_size: -
v_call: TRBV5-5
j_call: TRBJ1-4
d_call: TRBD1

cdr3_aa: CAWSKGLAVINEQFF
cdr3_nt: TGTGCCTGGAGTAAAGGGCTAGCGGTAATTAATGAGCAGTTCTTC
clone_size: -
v_call: TRBV30
j_call: TRBJ2-1
d_call: TRBD2

cdr3_aa: CASSHPAGRYGYTF
cdr3_nt: TGTGCCAGCAGCCACCCCGCGGGGAGATATGGCTACACCTTC
clone_size: -
v_call: TRBV3-1/TRBV3-2
j_call: TRBJ1-2
d_call: -

cdr3_aa: CASTIPGGRYGYTF
cdr3_nt: TGCGCCAGCACTATACCAGGGGGCCGCTATGGCTACACCTTC
clone_size: -
v_call: TRBV5-1
j_call: TRBJ1-2
d_call: TRBD1

cdr3_aa: CASSVAVPEAFF
cdr3_nt: TGTGCCAGCAGTGTGGCGGTTCCTGAAGCTTTCTTT
clone_size: -
v_call: TRBV12-3/TRBV12-4
j_call: TRBJ1-1
d_call: -

cdr3_aa: CACKDFLGYTF
cdr3_nt: TGTGCCTGCAAGGATTTCCTTGGCTACACCTTC
clone_size: -
v_call: TRBV30
j_call: TRBJ1-2
d_call: -

cdr3_aa: CASRGRAGQTTEAFF
cdr3_nt: TGTGCCAGCCGCGGTAGGGCAGGGCAGACCACTGAAGCTTTCTTT
clone_size: once
v_call: TRBV27
j_call: TRBJ1-1
d_call: -

cdr3_aa: CASSQEDRGDGELFF
cdr3_nt: TGCGCCAGCAGCCAAGAAGACAGGGGTGACGGGGAGCTGTTTTTT
clone_size: -
v_call: TRBV4-1
j_call: TRBJ2-2
d_call: TRBD1

cdr3_aa: CASSLYGENTEAFF
cdr3_nt: TGTGCCAGTAGCCTGTATGGCGAGAACACTGAAGCTTTCTTT
clone_size: -
v_call: TRBV19
j_call: TRBJ1-1
d_call: -

cdr3_aa: CAISDSGGGSPLHF
cdr3_nt: TGTGCCATCAGTGACTCCGGAGGAGGTTCACCCCTCCACTTT
clone_size: -
v_call: TRBV10-3
j_call: TRBJ1-6
d_call: -

cdr3_aa: CASSFGSGGPQHF
cdr3_nt: TGTGCCAGCAGCTTCGGGTCTGGGGGGCCCCAGCATTTT
clone_size: -
v_call: TRBV7-9
j_call: TRBJ1-5
d_call: -

cdr3_aa: CASSQDGWTDDGYTF
cdr3_nt: TGTGCCAGCAGCCAAGATGGCTGGACAGATGATGGCTACACCTTC
clone_size: once
v_call: TRBV3-1/TRBV3-2
j_call: TRBJ1-2
d_call: -

cdr3_aa: CASSPSSGRAKNIQYF
cdr3_nt: TGTGCCAGCAGCCCCTCTAGCGGGAGAGCCAAAAACATTCAGTACTTC
clone_size: -
v_call: TRBV5-4
j_call: TRBJ2-4
d_call: TRBD2

cdr3_aa: CASRYPGGTGELFF
cdr3_nt: TGTGCCAGCAGATATCCGGGCGGAACCGGGGAGCTGTTTTTT
clone_size: -
v_call: TRBV5-4
j_call: TRBJ2-2
d_call: -

cdr3_aa: CASSRNRDRGHEQYF
cdr3_nt: TGTGCCAGCAGCCGAAACCGGGACAGGGGACACGAGCAGTACTTC
clone_size: -
v_call: TRBV3-1/TRBV3-2
j_call: TRBJ2-7
d_call: TRBD1

cdr3_aa: CASSVQKYHLGTSGSTDTQYF
cdr3_nt: TGTGCCAGCAGTGTACAGAAATATCACCTTGGGACTAGCGGGAGCACAGATACGCAGTATTTT
clone_size: few
v_call: TRBV2
j_call: TRBJ2-3
d_call: TRBD2

cdr3_aa: CASSLRTDRGRHF
cdr3_nt: TGTGCCAGCAGTTTACGGACCGACAGGGGAAGGCATTTT
clone_size: -
v_call: TRBV12-3/TRBV12-4
j_call: TRBJ1-5
d_call: TRBD1

cdr3_aa: CASSQDNRVGEQFF
cdr3_nt: TGCGCCAGCAGCCAAGATAACAGGGTGGGTGAGCAGTTCTTC
clone_size: -
v_call: TRBV4-3
j_call: TRBJ2-1
d_call: -

cdr3_aa: CASSGGGLNYGYTF
cdr3_nt: TGTGCCAGCAGTGGAGGGGGGCTGAACTATGGCTACACCTTC
clone_size: -
v_call: TRBV2
j_call: TRBJ1-2
d_call: -

cdr3_aa: CATSDPGEETQYF
cdr3_nt: TGTGCCACCAGTGATCCGGGAGAAGAGACCCAGTACTTC
clone_size: once
v_call: TRBV24-1
j_call: TRBJ2-5
d_call: -

cdr3_aa: CATEKGTGPGNEQFF
cdr3_nt: TGTGCCACCGAGAAGGGAACAGGGCCGGGGAATGAGCAGTTCTTC
clone_size: -
v_call: TRBV24-1
j_call: TRBJ2-1
d_call: -

cdr3_aa: CASSIEVATQGYTF
cdr3_nt: TGTGCCAGTAGTATAGAGGTTGCGACGCAAGGCTACACCTTC
clone_size: -
v_call: TRBV19
j_call: TRBJ1-2
d_call: -

cdr3_aa: CASGVSGANVLTF
cdr3_nt: TGTGCCAGCGGAGTTTCTGGGGCCAACGTCCTGACTTTC
clone_size: -
v_call: TRBV19
j_call: TRBJ2-6
d_call: -

cdr3_aa: CASSLKLAGVTGELFF
cdr3_nt: TGTGCCAGCAGCCTGAAACTAGCGGGAGTCACCGGGGAGCTGTTTTTT
clone_size: -
v_call: TRBV7-9
j_call: TRBJ2-2
d_call: TRBD2

cdr3_aa: CASSQSRTAYEQYF
cdr3_nt: TGCGCCAGCAGTCAATCGCGCACAGCCTACGAGCAGTACTTC
clone_size: few
v_call: TRBV23-1
j_call: TRBJ2-7
d_call: -

cdr3_aa: CASSQAGGEQFF
cdr3_nt: TGTGCCAGCAGCCAAGCTGGGGGTGAGCAGTTCTTC
clone_size: -
v_call: TRBV4-2
j_call: TRBJ2-1
d_call: -

cdr3_aa: CASTRDGNQPQHF
cdr3_nt: TGTGCCAGTACCAGAGATGGCAATCAGCCCCAGCATTTT
clone_size: -
v_call: TRBV6-5
j_call: TRBJ1-5
d_call: -

cdr3_aa: CASSDPGAYEQYF
cdr3_nt: TGTGCCAGCAGTGACCCGGGAGCCTACGAGCAGTACTTC
clone_size: -
v_call: TRBV6-2/TRBV6-3
j_call: TRBJ2-7
d_call: -

cdr3_aa: CASSTPGQGYEQYF
cdr3_nt: TGCGCCAGCAGCACCCCGGGACAGGGTTACGAGCAGTACTTC
clone_size: -
v_call: TRBV5-1
j_call: TRBJ2-7
d_call: TRBD1

cdr3_aa: CASSNTPGFMAFF
cdr3_nt: TGTGCCAGCAGCAATACACCAGGGTTTATGGCTTTCTTT
clone_size: -
v_call: TRBV27
j_call: TRBJ1-1
d_call: -

cdr3_aa: CASSPQRSTYEQYF
cdr3_nt: TGTGCCAGCTCACCACAGAGGTCCACCTACGAGCAGTACTTC
clone_size: -
v_call: TRBV18
j_call: TRBJ2-7
d_call: -

cdr3_aa: CASSFRNPTGDGYTF
cdr3_nt: TGTGCCAGCAGCTTCAGAAATCCCACAGGGGATGGCTACACCTTC
clone_size: -
v_call: TRBV7-9
j_call: TRBJ1-2
d_call: TRBD1

cdr3_aa: CASSLGDREGTDTQYF
cdr3_nt: TGCGCCAGCAGCTTGGGTGACAGGGAGGGGACAGATACGCAGTATTTT
clone_size: -
v_call: TRBV5-1
j_call: TRBJ2-3
d_call: -

cdr3_aa: CASSSGTGGWTEAFF
cdr3_nt: TGTGCCAGCAGCTCTGGGACAGGGGGCTGGACTGAAGCTTTCTTT
clone_size: -
v_call: TRBV5-6
j_call: TRBJ1-1
d_call: TRBD1

cdr3_aa: CSAGSGAGYTF
cdr3_nt: TGCAGTGCGGGGTCAGGTGCCGGCTACACCTTC
clone_size: -
v_call: TRBV20-1
j_call: TRBJ1-2
d_call: -

cdr3_aa: CASSVQGAVPGANVLTF
cdr3_nt: TGTGCCAGCAGTGTACAGGGGGCCGTCCCTGGGGCCAACGTCCTGACTTTC
clone_size: -
v_call: TRBV27
j_call: TRBJ2-6
d_call: TRBD1

cdr3_aa: CASIDFRGYEQYF
cdr3_nt: TGCGCCAGCATAGACTTCAGAGGCTACGAGCAGTACTTC
clone_size: -
v_call: TRBV10-2
j_call: TRBJ2-7
d_call: -

cdr3_aa: CASSSAGTGNEKLFF
cdr3_nt: TGCGCCAGCAGCTCGGCGGGGACGGGAAATGAAAAACTGTTTTTT
clone_size: -
v_call: TRBV5-1
j_call: TRBJ1-4
d_call: -